These T cell receptor beta chains were read from a single sample in a study of graft-versus-host responses after intestinal transplantation. Measured with immunoSEQ multiplex PCR; TCRdb has only the in-frame clones, and not every one. The data hold fewer than 90,000 clones, with around 93% observed a single time. For these TCRs, the target antigens are not known. The sequences come from unstimulated CD4+ T cells sorted from spleen or lymph node cells, collected before transplant. Receptors originate from a human donor who was the organ donor for an intestinal transplant. CDR3s include the opening cysteine and the closing phenylalanine or tryptophan. Fields, in order: CDR3 protein, J gene, V gene.

CASSSRGQGVRSPLHF TRBJ1-6 TRBV5-4
CASSASINSPLHF TRBJ1-6 TRBV5-4
CASSIDQGKAKNIQYF TRBJ2-4 TRBV19
CASSAPGQGASEAFF TRBJ1-1 TRBV28
CASSLALAGGRGGNEQFF TRBJ2-1 TRBV5-1
CASSLLHGFSTDTQYF TRBJ2-3 TRBV7-2
CASSPMGGATGELFF TRBJ2-2 TRBV18
CASSIKTGNTEAFF TRBJ1-1 TRBV6-5
CASRRGGRGEKLFF TRBJ1-4 TRBV6-5
CASSPRRGQGIAFF TRBJ1-1 TRBV7-2
CASSLGLAGGPRETQYF TRBJ2-5 TRBV4-1
CASSFRQGDGYTF TRBJ1-2 TRBV5-4
CASSRTRDEQYF TRBJ2-7 TRBV18
CASCGQGTLSNQPQHF TRBJ1-5 TRBV2
CAGSTTGDSGYTF TRBJ1-2 TRBV7-3
CASSEAATIEGETQYF TRBJ2-5 TRBV6-1
CASSSSYEQYF TRBJ2-7 TRBV28
CASSSRQFYEQYF TRBJ2-7 TRBV11-3
CASSVAPGTAFTDTQYF TRBJ2-3 TRBV9
CASSDAVGSGANVLTF TRBJ2-6 TRBV5-4
CASSRAGTKAGGYTF TRBJ1-2 TRBV11-3
CASSMDLRNEQFF TRBJ2-1 TRBV5-6
CASSTTGGWPQHF TRBJ1-5 TRBV6-5
CAIRDRGNYGYTF TRBJ1-2 TRBV10-3
CASSRGLGGVYQPQHF TRBJ1-5 TRBV27
CASKAGTDSYEQYF - TRBV2
CASSYVGTGQDEQYF TRBJ2-7 TRBV6-5
CASSRAGVSTDTQYF TRBJ2-3 TRBV7-2
CSASGGNEQYF TRBJ2-7 TRBV20-1
CASSLTWGEVYEQYF TRBJ2-7 TRBV13
CASSSLTRISNTGELFF TRBJ2-2 TRBV27
CAWSFRGGTEAFF TRBJ1-1 TRBV30
CASSANRGRYTGELFF TRBJ2-2 TRBV5-8
CASTRDRGRETQYF TRBJ2-5 TRBV6-5
CAWRGTGGSNQPQHF TRBJ1-5 TRBV30
CASSEVGFEAFF TRBJ1-1 TRBV6-5
CASSHILRGAKNIQYF TRBJ2-4 TRBV4-1
CASKGGLSHEQFF TRBJ2-1 TRBV6-5
CASSRTGVQPQHF TRBJ1-5 TRBV6-5
CASSEDGISGNTIYF TRBJ1-3 TRBV2
CASSVAGKGRETQYF TRBJ2-5 TRBV9
CASSFHGTGTYNEQFF TRBJ2-1 TRBV11-3
CASSEGQGAETQYF TRBJ2-5 TRBV2
CASLRGLGEAFF TRBJ1-1 TRBV6-1
CASSGIGSSGNTIYF TRBJ1-3 TRBV5-4
CASSPQGEGGNTIYF TRBJ1-3 TRBV5-6
CASSFGGVGNQPQHF TRBJ1-5 TRBV5-1
CASSGSGTVNQPQHF TRBJ1-5 TRBV7-6
CASSQGVGYEQYF TRBJ2-7 TRBV2
CASRRAGGVNEQFF TRBJ2-1 TRBV6-1
CASSTRDRGLGYEQYF TRBJ2-7 TRBV19
CASSLDLWRGGGNEQFF TRBJ2-1 TRBV11-2
CASSRGTDAGNTIYF TRBJ1-3 TRBV5-1
CASSPSAGGYNEQFF TRBJ2-1 TRBV2
CASSHQGTKETQYF TRBJ2-5 TRBV23-1
CASSLGGAGYTF TRBJ1-2 TRBV7-2
CASSPGMGWYEQYF TRBJ2-7 TRBV9
CASSLEGNTEAFF TRBJ1-1 TRBV11-1
CATSRGQTGANEKLFF TRBJ1-4 TRBV15
CSVEDRLYEQYF TRBJ2-7 TRBV29-1